A single sample is the source of the 26 T cell receptor beta chains below, sequenced in a study of T-cell reconstitution after alpha-beta-depleted transplantation in children. This sample's TCRbeta library carried unique molecular identifier barcodes. Using its own MiXCR run on the PCR reads, TCRdb lists one record per CDR3 protein. The table has around 440,000 distinct CDR3 sequences, roughly 10% seen once. The sample consisted of PBMCs, taken before TCRalphabeta/CD19-depleted stem cell transplant. The receptors stem from a child aged 2 to 9 with inherited bone marrow failure, due to receive a stem cell transplant.

This clonotype was seen at least ten times. The J gene is TRBJ2-3, the V gene TRBV5-5; D unresolved. The CDR3 sequence is 12 residues long. Trimming left V 3 bases short and J 6 bases short, with 8 bases between. Looked up from germline, CDR1 is SGHKS and CDR2 is YYEKEE (reference sequence). CDR3 coding DNA: TGTGCCAGCAGCTCCTTTCTGGATACGCAGTATTTT. Translation gives CASSSFLDTQYF.

V gene TRBV20-1 combines with J gene TRBJ2-7, with a weak D call TRBD2 (6 bases). Germline V lookup: CDR1 DFQATT, CDR2 SNEGSKA (reference sequence). With 0 bases removed from V and 3 bases from J, the gap between germline ends came to 15 bases. The CDR3 sequence is 15 residues long. CDR3 residues: CSARDEREWFYEQYF. DNA of the CDR3: TGCAGTGCTAGAGATGAACGGGAGTGGTTCTACGAGCAGTACTTC.

This clonotype occurred many times. The V call is TRBV29-1, the J call TRBJ2-1; 8 bases are a match to TRBD2. Germline CDR1 SQVTM, CDR2 ANQGSEA. V lost 6 bases to trimming and J lost 6 bases; unmatched junction nucleotides: 4. This CDR3 is 12 amino acids long. The CDR3 nucleotides read TGCAGCGTGGTACTAGCGGCCAATGAGCAGTTCTTC. It yields the protein CSVVLAANEQFF.

This clonotype has a handful of counts. V gene TRBV5-4 combines with J gene TRBJ1-2, with 10 bases fitting TRBD1. CDR3 length equals 14 residues. CDR1 is SGHNT and CDR2 is YYREEE in the germline V gene (reference sequence). Germline trimming cut 4 bases from V and 7 bases from J; bases unmatched to any gene: 7. CDR3 residues: CASSGRDRGGGYTF. CDR3 DNA sequence: TGTGCCAGCAGCGGCCGGGACAGGGGAGGTGGCTACACCTTC.

This clonotype was detected ten times or more. This chain uses TRBV20-1 with TRBJ2-3; D uncertain. This CDR3 spans 11 amino acids. CDR1 is DFQATT, CDR2 SNEGSKA, per germline (reference sequence). V was cut by 6 bases and J by 1 base, with 5 bases left in between. The CDR3: CSAPRTDTQYF. The CDR3 DNA sequence: TGCAGTGCCCCCCGCACAGATACGCAGTATTTT.

V is TRBV19 and J is TRBJ2-1, with a weak D call TRBD1 (6 bases). Trimming cost V 4 bases and J 2 bases, with 18 bases left between them. CDR3 length: 17 residues. Per germline, CDR1 LNHDA and CDR2 SQIVND (reference sequence). CDR3 residues: CASSTFFSGVPYNEQFF. The DNA of the CDR3 is TGTGCCAGTAGTACGTTCTTTTCAGGGGTTCCCTACAATGAGCAGTTCTTC.

This clonotype was seen ten or more times. The V call is TRBV5-1, the J call TRBJ2-7; D call uncertain. The CDR3 covers 14 residues. Trimming removed 0 bases at V and 9 bases at J, with 16 bases between. Germline V gene data show CDR1 as SGHRS and CDR2 as YFSETQ. The CDR3 region has the DNA TGCGCCAGCAGCTTGGAGGGCGGAGTGTTAGGGCAGTACTTC. As protein: CASSLEGGVLGQYF.

A note on this clonotype: This may come from a read error, since a much larger clone is one base off. The chain has TRBV6-1 and TRBJ2-1; TRBD2 agrees at 7 bases. CDR1 MNHNS and CDR2 SASEGT come from the germline V gene. V shed 6 bases, J shed 3 bases, and the junction held 8 bases outside the gene matches. The CDR3 has 15 residues. CDR3 region: CASSILARLYNEQFF. Written as DNA, the CDR3 is TGTGCCAGCAGCATACTAGCGCGACTCTACAATGAGCAGTTCTTC.

This chain links TRBV10-3 with TRBJ2-7, with TRBD2 matching 9 bases. After removal of 8 bases from V and 4 bases from J, the junction contained 21 bases not matched to a gene. The CDR3 runs to 18 residues. In germline, CDR1 is ENHRY, CDR2 SYGVKD. DNA of the CDR3: TGTGCCATCGGAGCTAGCGCCGACATAGCGGGAGTATGGTACGAGCAGTACTTC. This gives the protein CAIGASADIAGVWYEQYF.

The table lists this clonotype with many counts. The chain uses TRBV11-2 and TRBJ2-7; tentative D call: TRBD1 (6 bases). The CDR3 runs 15 residues. Per germline, CDR1 SGHAT and CDR2 FQNNGV. Trimming removed 0 bases from V and 4 bases from J, with 13 bases in between. The CDR3 region has the DNA TGTGCCAGCAGCTTAGATCTTGGCAGGGGATACGAGCAGTACTTC. This codes for CASSLDLGRGYEQYF.

With regard to this clonotype: This may arise from a read error, as a much more abundant clone is one base away. The chain has TRBV7-8 and TRBJ2-2; weak D call: TRBD2 (6 bases). The CDR3 sequence is 13 residues long. Germline V CDR1 and CDR2: SGHVS, FQNEAQ. The CDR3 DNA reads as TGTGCCAGCAGCCTTCTAGCGATCGGGGACCTGTTTTTT. Translation: CASSLLAIGDLFF.

This clonotype was seen many times. J is TRBJ1-4 and V is TRBV27, with 8 bases that match TRBD1. After removal of 9 bases from V and 8 bases from J, the junction contained 8 bases not matched to a gene. The CDR3 length is 13 residues. Per germline, CDR1 MNHEY and CDR2 SMNVEV (reference sequence). The CDR3 region has the DNA TGTGCCAGTCGGACAGGGACGGGGGAAAAACTGTTTTTT. Residues: CASRTGTGEKLFF.

The chain is built from TRBV11-3 and TRBJ2-3; 9 bases agree with TRBD2. V gave up 3 bases and J gave up 4 bases; unmatched junction bases: 5. The CDR3 spans 15 residues. The germline V gene encodes CDR1 SGHNT and CDR2 YENEEA. The CDR3 region is CASSFSSGTADTQYF. CDR3 in DNA: TGTGCCAGCAGCTTCTCTAGCGGGACAGCAGATACGCAGTATTTT.

There are many counts of this clonotype. As DNA, the CDR3 is TGCGCCAGCAGCCAAGAGGCCCCCCCGGGGCAAGAGACCCAGTACTTC. It codes for CASSQEAPPGQETQYF. The V and J genes are TRBV4-3 and TRBJ2-5; TRBD2 is a possible D gene (5 bases). The CDR3 length is 16 residues. Trimming shortened V by 0 bases and J by 2 bases, and 13 bases separated the two germline ends. The germline CDR1 and CDR2 sequences are LGHNA and YSLEER.

V and J are TRBV4-3 and TRBJ2-2; D unclear. V dropped 0 bases and J dropped 6 bases, with 11 bases sitting between them. CDR1 and CDR2 (germline): LGHNA, YSLEER. CDR3 length: 15 amino acids. The CDR3 region is CASSQDSVGPGELFF. For the CDR3, the DNA is TGCGCCAGCAGCCAAGACAGTGTAGGGCCCGGGGAGCTGTTTTTT.

This clonotype was observed many times. The V call is TRBV15, the J call TRBJ2-1, with a possible D match to TRBD2 (5 bases). The germline V and J ends were trimmed by 1 base and 6 bases, with 10 bases remaining between them. The CDR3 runs to 14 residues. CDR1 and CDR2 from the germline V gene are LNHNV and YYDKDF (reference sequence). This CDR3 reads CATSRGGSSNEQFF. The CDR3 DNA reads TGTGCCACCAGCAGAGGAGGGAGCAGCAATGAGCAGTTCTTC.

This clonotype came up many times. This chain uses TRBV6-2 or TRBV6-3 with TRBJ2-3; 7 bases align to TRBD2. The germline gives CDR1 MNHEY, CDR2 SVGEGT. V was clipped by 8 bases and J by 1 base; unmatched bases: 0. The CDR3 consists of 12 residues. Written as DNA, the CDR3 is TGTGCCAGCGCGGGGGGCACAGATACGCAGTATTTT. The encoded protein is CASAGGTDTQYF.

On this clonotype itself: A much bigger clone sits one base away, suggesting this may be a read error. This chain connects TRBV10-3 to TRBJ2-7; D not certain. Germline V CDR1 and CDR2: ENHRY, SYGVKD. There are 16 residues in the CDR3. In DNA, the CDR3 is TGTGCCATCCGTGAGTCTGGGTCGCGCTTTTCCTACGAGCAGTACTTC. This gives the protein CAIRESGSRFSYEQYF.

This clonotype was counted only a few times. The V and J genes are TRBV21-1 and TRBJ2-1; the DNA was not compared with TRBD2, the D call given in the table. TRBV21-1 counts as a pseudogene. The CDR3 loop spans 15 amino acids. CDR3 protein: CASSNATSEVHEQFF. For the CDR3, the DNA is TGTGCCAGCAGTAACGCGACTAGCGAGGTTCATGAGCAGTTCTTC.

The table lists this clonotype with many counts. The chain links TRBV6-8 to TRBJ2-2; unclear D gene. The V gene lost 2 bases and the J gene lost 4 bases, with 11 bases spanning the gap. There are 15 residues in the CDR3. Per germline, CDR1 MNHGY and CDR2 SAAAGT. CDR3 in DNA: TGTGCCAGCAGTTACACCCTCACGGCCACCGGGGAGCTGTTTTTT. It yields the protein CASSYTLTATGELFF.

This clonotype has ten or more counts. This chain joins TRBV20-1 and TRBJ2-3, with D hard to call. Germline CDR1 is DFQATT and CDR2 is SNEGSKA (reference sequence). The length of the CDR3 is 12 residues. V was clipped by 3 bases and J by 4 bases, with 8 bases between them. The DNA of the CDR3 is TGCAGTGCTAGGCCTTATGCAGATACGCAGTATTTT. It codes for CSARPYADTQYF.

The chain combines TRBV12-3 or TRBV12-4 with TRBJ2-3; 8 nucleotides align to TRBD2. The CDR3 is 16 residues long. V shed 4 bases, J shed 5 bases, and the junction held 11 bases outside the gene matches. The CDR3 loop reads CASSSRGGLVGDTQYF. The CDR3 bases are TGTGCCAGCAGTTCCCGGGGGGGACTAGTGGGAGATACGCAGTATTTT.

This clonotype was counted at least ten times. The chain is built from TRBV24-1 and TRBJ2-1; 8 nucleotides match TRBD2. The CDR3 consists of 14 residues. With V trimmed by 2 bases and J by 8 bases, 4 bases remained unmatched. CDR1 and CDR2 (germline): KGHDR, SFDVKD. This CDR3 reads CATSDSGTSDEQFF. Written as DNA, the CDR3 is TGTGCCACCAGTGATTCCGGGACTAGTGATGAGCAGTTCTTC.

This clonotype was picked up many times. This chain uses TRBV28 with TRBJ1-5, with unresolved D. With 1 base removed from V and 3 bases from J, the gap between germline ends came to 10 bases. Germline CDR1 MDHEN, CDR2 SYDVKM. CDR3 size: 15 residues. The CDR3 is CASSLLGTYNQPQHF. Written as DNA, the CDR3 is TGTGCCAGCAGTTTATTAGGTACATACAATCAGCCCCAGCATTTT.

This clonotype was seen repeatedly, ten times or more. The rearrangement uses TRBV28 and TRBJ2-1; tentatively, D is TRBD2 (5 bases). The CDR3 length is 15 residues. Germline values: CDR1 MDHEN, CDR2 SYDVKM. The V gene lost 2 bases and the J gene lost 3 bases, with 11 bases spanning the gap. The CDR3 loop reads CASSLRDRRYNEQFF. The CDR3 bases are TGTGCCAGCAGTTTACGGGATAGGCGCTACAATGAGCAGTTCTTC.

As regards this clonotype: The CDR3 end shows no conserved phenylalanine or tryptophan, and so a read error is likely. The chain combines TRBV4-1 with TRBJ2-3; no firm D call. Per the germline V gene, CDR1 is MGHRA and CDR2 is YSYEKL. Trimming left V 0 bases short and J 1 base short, with 5 bases between. The CDR3 is 14 amino acids. The CDR3 DNA sequence: TGCGCCAGCAGCCAAGATGCGGGCACAGATACGCAGTATTCT. Residues: CASSQDAGTDTQYS.